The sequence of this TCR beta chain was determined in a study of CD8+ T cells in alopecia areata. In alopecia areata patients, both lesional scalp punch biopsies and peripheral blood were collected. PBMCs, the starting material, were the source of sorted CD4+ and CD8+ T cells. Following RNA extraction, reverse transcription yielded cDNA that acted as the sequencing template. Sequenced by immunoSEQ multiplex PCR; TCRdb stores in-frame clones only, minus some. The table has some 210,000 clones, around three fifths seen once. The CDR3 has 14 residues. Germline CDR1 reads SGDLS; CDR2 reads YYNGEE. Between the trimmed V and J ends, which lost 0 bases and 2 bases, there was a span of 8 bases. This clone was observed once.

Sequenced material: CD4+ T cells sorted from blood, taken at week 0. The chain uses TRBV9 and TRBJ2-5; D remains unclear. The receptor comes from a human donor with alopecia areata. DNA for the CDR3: TGTGCCAGCAGCGTAGTGGCAGATCAAGAGACCCAGTACTTC. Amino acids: CASSVVADQETQYF. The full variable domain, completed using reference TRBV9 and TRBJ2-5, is DSGVTQTPKHLITATGQRVTLRCSPRSGDLSVYWYQQSLDQGLQFLIQYYNGEERAKGNILERFSAQQFPDLHSELNLSSLELGDSALYFCASSVVADQETQYFGPGTRLLVL.